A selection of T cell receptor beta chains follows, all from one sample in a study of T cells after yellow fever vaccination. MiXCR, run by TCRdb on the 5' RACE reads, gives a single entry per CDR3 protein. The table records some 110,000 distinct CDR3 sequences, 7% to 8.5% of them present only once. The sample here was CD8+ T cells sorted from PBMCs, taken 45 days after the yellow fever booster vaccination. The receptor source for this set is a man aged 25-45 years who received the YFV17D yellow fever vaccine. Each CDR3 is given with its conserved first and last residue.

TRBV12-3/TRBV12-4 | CASSFFVSGSYNEQFF
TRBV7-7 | CASSLGGIRQGFETQYF
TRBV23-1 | CASSHFSRGISIANEQFF
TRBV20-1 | CSARTGVSYEQYF
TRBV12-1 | CASSHGQGSMETQYF
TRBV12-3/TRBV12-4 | CASSPLTSGSEADTQYF
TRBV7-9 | CASSHSYEQPQHF
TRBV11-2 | CASSPIRGGEQYF
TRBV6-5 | CATRAGELFF
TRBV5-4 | CASSLALAGYHETQYF
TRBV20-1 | CSAYFGGGPQETQYF
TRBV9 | CASSVQGSYNEQFF
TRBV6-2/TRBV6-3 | CASSVAAAGGGSYNEQFF